A single sample is the source of the 18 T cell receptor beta chains below, sequenced in a study of cytomegalovirus exposure and HLA in healthy donors (dated by TCRdb to the late 2010s). Libraries were made using the immunoSEQ multiplex PCR assay. For the multiplex PCR, a mixture combining 60 forward primers for TCR Vbeta segments and 13 reverse primers for TCR Jbeta segments was used. TCRdb limited this immuneACCESS table to in-frame rearrangements with V and J called. A share of clones is missing; checked studies link under half to unresolved V genes, and the rest is unexplained. The sample contains some 130,000 clones, more than 65% of them found a single time. Under 3.5% of the sample rests with the top ten. Input material: PBMCs. These receptors were taken from a man aged 50 to 59 in good health and CMV-seronegative.

V and J are TRBV7-9 and TRBJ1-2; D gene unclear. Per germline, CDR1 SEHNR and CDR2 FQNEAQ (reference sequence). Trimming removed 1 base at V and 6 bases at J, with 15 bases between. The CDR3 totals 15 residues. CDR3 sequence: CASSLGRWRIDGYTF. The CDR3 DNA reads TGTGCCAGCAGCTTAGGGAGGTGGAGGATTGATGGCTACACCTTC.

The V gene is TRBV11-3, the J gene TRBJ2-1; D is unresolved. CDR3 size: 15 residues. From germline, CDR1 is SGHNT and CDR2 YENEEA. The germline V and J ends were trimmed by 2 bases and 1 base, with 9 bases remaining between them. CDR3 nucleotides: TGTGCCAGCAGCTTAAGGCAGGCGTCCTACAATGAGCAGTTCTTC. This sequence encodes CASSLRQASYNEQFF.

A single count supports this clone. Other DNA sequences in this specimen translate into the identical CDR3. The V gene is TRBV19, the J gene TRBJ2-5; 7 bases agree with TRBD2. CDR1 and CDR2 from the germline V gene are LNHDA and SQIVND (reference sequence). The V segment lost 8 bases and the J segment 3 bases; nucleotides outside the gene matches: 6. This CDR3 comprises 13 residues. The DNA for the CDR3 is TGTGCCAGTGCGGGACTAATCGAAGAGACCCAGTACTTC. Its protein product is CASAGLIEETQYF.

This clone turned up a few times. The rearrangement uses TRBV29-1 and TRBJ2-7; 9 bases match TRBD1. The CDR3 loop spans 14 amino acids. Germline V gene data show CDR1 as SQVTM and CDR2 as ANQGSEA. Unmatched junction bases numbered 7, after V lost 0 bases and J lost 7 bases. The CDR3, as DNA: TGCAGCGTTGAAGAACTCGGGACAGGGAGGGAGCAGTACTTC. Its translation: CSVEELGTGREQYF.

The chain recombines TRBV7-2 with TRBJ1-1; no clear D. Between the trimmed V and J ends, which lost 2 bases and 3 bases, there was a span of 4 bases. The CDR3 covers 12 residues. From germline, CDR1 is SGHTA and CDR2 FQGNSA. The CDR3 here is CASSLSYTEAFF. CDR3 coding DNA: TGTGCCAGCAGCTTATCGTACACTGAAGCTTTCTTT.

The V and J genes are TRBV7-9 and TRBJ2-7; 9 bases are shared with TRBD1. This CDR3 is built from 17 residues. Germline CDR1 and CDR2: SEHNR and FQNEAQ (reference sequence). The V gene end was trimmed by 4 bases and the J gene end by 2 bases; junction bases not matched to a gene: 12. CDR3 region: CASSSTWTRQGAYEQYF. CDR3 nucleotides: TGTGCCAGCAGCTCCACGTGGACCAGACAGGGGGCCTACGAGCAGTACTTC.

The V call is TRBV5-1, the J call TRBJ2-3; 7 bases are a match to TRBD2. The V segment lost 0 bases and the J segment 0 bases; nucleotides outside the gene matches: 4. Germline CDR1 is SGHRS and CDR2 is YFSETQ. CDR3 length: 16 residues. The CDR3 here is CASSLGAGTSTDTQYF. CDR3 in DNA: TGCGCCAGCAGCTTGGGAGCGGGGACTAGCACAGATACGCAGTATTTT. Looking up the rest from reference TRBV5-1 and TRBJ2-3 gives the full variable domain: KAGVTQTPRYLIKTRGQQVTLSCSPISGHRSVSWYQQTPGQGLQFLFEYFSETQRNKGNFPGRFSGRQFSNSRSEMNVSTLELGDSALYLCASSLGAGTSTDTQYFGPGTRLTVL.

The chain carries TRBV30 and TRBJ1-2; D remains ambiguous. The CDR3 spans 12 residues. The V end lost 5 bases, the J end lost 3 bases, and 10 bases lay between the germline ends. Germline V gene data show CDR1 as GTSNPN and CDR2 as SVGIG (reference sequence). The CDR3 DNA follows: TGTGCCTGGGACTTCGGGGACTATGGCTACACCTTC. This gives the protein CAWDFGDYGYTF.

The chain couples TRBV6-1 to TRBJ2-7, with 8 bases lining up with TRBD2. The CDR3 contains 14 residues. V was pared by 6 bases and J by 2 bases, with 6 bases of the junction left unmatched. The V gene's germline CDR1 is MNHNS and CDR2 SASEGT. DNA of the CDR3: TGTGCCAGCAGGGAGGGACTAGATCCCTACGAGCAGTACTTC. Residues: CASREGLDPYEQYF.

V is TRBV21-1 and J is TRBJ2-3; TRBD1 is the table's D call and was not checked against the DNA. TRBV21-1 is a recognized pseudogene. This CDR3 is built from 15 residues. CDR3 sequence: CASRLWTGCPDTQYF. CDR3 nucleotides: TGTGCCAGCAGGCTTTGGACAGGTTGCCCAGATACGCAGTATTTT.

The CDR3, as DNA: TGTGCCACCAGCAGAGATCCAGGGGACGAGCAGTACTTC. Translating it yields CATSRDPGDEQYF. V and J are TRBV15 and TRBJ2-5, with TRBD1 as a possible D gene (6 bases). With the DNA end fitting TRBJ2-7 better, the J assignment may be wrong. The germline V gene encodes CDR1 LNHNV and CDR2 YYDKDF (reference sequence). This CDR3 has 13 amino acids.

The chain links TRBV5-1 to TRBJ2-1; TRBD1 agrees at 8 bases. The V segment lost 9 bases and the J segment 6 bases; nucleotides outside the gene matches: 17. The germline V gene has CDR1 SGHRS and CDR2 YFSETQ. The CDR3 totals 16 residues. In nucleotides, the CDR3 is TGCGCCATCCGGGCTGGGACAGGCCCAATGTTCAATGAGCAGTTCTTC. Its protein is CAIRAGTGPMFNEQFF.

The rearrangement uses TRBV2 and TRBJ2-1; 9 bases align to TRBD1. J lost 1 base, V lost 5 bases, and 6 bases had no gene match. Germline V gives CDR1 SNHLY, CDR2 FYNNEI. This CDR3 comprises 16 residues. This CDR3 reads CASSRVGQGSYNEQFF. The DNA for the CDR3 is TGTGCCAGCAGTCGAGTTGGACAGGGGTCCTACAATGAGCAGTTCTTC.

CDR3 loop: CASSLGTAYEQYF. The CDR3 region has the DNA TGTGCCAGCAGTTTGGGGACAGCCTACGAGCAGTACTTC. This chain joins TRBV27 and TRBJ2-7, with 7 positions matching TRBD1. J was trimmed by 2 bases and V by 3 bases; bases with no gene match: 1. This CDR3 is 13 amino acids long. Germline-derived CDR1 and CDR2 are MNHEY and SMNVEV (reference sequence).

The V call is TRBV13, the J call TRBJ2-7, with 12 bases matching TRBD1. The CDR3 runs 14 residues. Germline V lookup: CDR1 PRHDT, CDR2 FYEKMQ (reference sequence). V dropped 4 bases and J dropped 7; count of bases not matched to a gene: 5. The CDR3 spells CASSSGQGAREQYF. The CDR3 DNA reads TGTGCCAGCAGCTCGGGACAGGGGGCGCGGGAGCAGTACTTC.

The V call is TRBV7-2, the J call TRBJ1-2, with D uncertain. Germline V gene sequence: CDR1 SGHTA, CDR2 FQGNSA. This CDR3 is built from 14 residues. The V and J ends lost 5 bases and 2 bases respectively, with 12 bases between them. CDR3 nucleotide sequence: TGTGCCAGCAGCCCCGTGCCGGGGAACTATGGCTACACCTTC. It is translated as CASSPVPGNYGYTF.

The chain joins TRBV7-8 to TRBJ1-5; tentative D call: TRBD1 (5 bases). The CDR3 consists of 15 residues. Trimming removed 5 bases from V and 3 bases from J, with 14 bases in between. Germline CDR1 is SGHVS and CDR2 is FQNEAQ. CDR3 in amino acids: CASSPTEFLNQPQHF. CDR3 nucleotides: TGTGCCAGCAGCCCGACAGAGTTCCTCAATCAGCCCCAGCATTTT. The full variable domain, its missing parts supplied by reference TRBV7-8 and TRBJ1-5, is GAGVSQSPRYKVAKRGQDVALRCDPISGHVSLFWYQQALGQGPEFLTYFQNEAQLDKSGLPSDRFFAERPEGSVSTLKIQRTQQEDSAVYLCASSPTEFLNQPQHFGDGTRLSIL.

The J gene is TRBJ2-3, the V gene TRBV5-1, with 9 bases matching TRBD1. The CDR3 has 17 amino acids. CDR1 and CDR2 from the germline V gene are SGHRS and YFSETQ. Trimming at V came to 0 bases and at J to 5 bases, leaving 10 bases not matched to a gene. The CDR3 region has the DNA TGCGCCAGCAGCTTGGCCCCTCCAGGACAGGGGAGAGATACGCAGTATTTT. Amino acid sequence: CASSLAPPGQGRDTQYF.